In this sample, the clone carrying this T cell receptor (beta chain) turned up many times. Antigen unknown. MiXCR was run by TCRdb on the RACE reads, yielding one entry per CDR3 protein. The sample lists 300,000 to 350,000 distinct CDR3 sequences, around 7% occurring once. This record belongs to a study of human T cells and chemical hapten exposure. This sample's time point: patch test 1, 2 weeks after DPC sensitization. The treatment is: therapeutic diphenylcyclopropenone sensitization with weekly scalp DPC. Total RNA came from unfractionated whole blood. Study conclusions and caveats: Expanded TCRs formed significantly more large CDR3 similarity clusters than controls. The immune response of these alopecia patients might not match healthy individuals'.

The sequence came from a woman between 18 and 30 years old with alopecia areata. Some clones in this sample may be carry-over from other donors' samples. The sample consisted of whole blood, taken in connection with sensitization to the hapten diphenylcyclopropenone (DPC).

Here the CDR3 reads CASSFGLLINTDTQYF. The CDR3 DNA reads TGTGCCAGCAGCTTCGGACTCCTAATCAACACAGATACGCAGTATTTT. V and J are TRBV7-8 and TRBJ2-3; D is possibly TRBD2 (5 bases). The germline V and J ends were trimmed by 3 bases and 2 bases, with 15 bases remaining between them. This CDR3 comprises 16 residues. Germline values: CDR1 SGHVS, CDR2 FQNEAQ.